This TCR beta chain stems from a study of blood T cell repertoires in COVID-19. Overall study context: Acute-phase and convalescent COVID-19 samples originated in the United States, Italy and Spain. PBMCs, B-cell-depleted T cells, or T cells were the source of the cDNA or gDNA that made up the material.

Study processing details: Estimation of nucleated cell counts was performed using reference gene primer amplification. The repertoire was sequenced with immunoSEQ multiplex PCR; TCRdb's copy has only in-frame clones and lacks some. V and J calls plus clone size are reproduced from that table; the DNA served to infer D and trimming. This sample yields roughly 100,000 clones, of which roughly 84% are seen a single time; 26% belongs to the top ten. Trimming took off 0 bases at V and 6 bases at J, with 8 bases between the two ends. From germline, CDR1 is MNHEY and CDR2 SVGAGI. The CDR3 consists of 14 residues.

Specimen: peripheral blood. The genes are TRBV6-5 and TRBJ2-2; D gene ambiguous. The TCR originated in a man in his sixties with acute or convalescent COVID-19. This CDR3 is CASSYSIGPGELFF. CDR3 in DNA: TGTGCCAGCAGTTACTCGATTGGGCCCGGGGAGCTGTTTTTT.